Below are 9 T cell receptor beta chains sequenced from a single sample in a study of cytomegalovirus exposure and HLA in healthy donors (dated by TCRdb to about 2017). Libraries were made using the immunoSEQ multiplex PCR assay. For the multiplex PCR, a mixture combining 60 forward primers for TCR Vbeta segments and 13 reverse primers for TCR Jbeta segments was used. TCRdb provides this immuneACCESS table in a form limited to in-frame rearrangements. Some clones are lacking; in checked studies, under half of them reflect an unresolved V gene, and why the rest are absent is not known. The sample table lists under 300,000 clones, around four fifths of them with a count of one. The ten largest make up more than 1.5% of the sample. The sample was PBMCs. Receptors were obtained from a woman between 40 and 55 years old in good health and CMV-seropositive.

J is TRBJ1-2 and V is TRBV29-1; 9 bases agree with TRBD1. Germline lookup yields CDR1 SQVTM and CDR2 ANQGSEA. V was clipped by 6 bases and J by 4 bases; unmatched bases: 6. The CDR3 length is 13 residues. CDR3 DNA sequence: TGCAGCGTGGCGAGGGACAGGGCCTATGGCTACACCTTC. Its translation: CSVARDRAYGYTF.

The rearrangement joins TRBV27 to TRBJ1-6; D is ambiguous. Germline values: CDR1 MNHEY, CDR2 SMNVEV (reference sequence). CDR3 length equals 16 residues. V was pared by 5 bases and J by 6 bases, with 17 bases between. CDR3 loop: CASSPRTGGSNSPLHF. CDR3 nucleotides: TGTGCCAGCAGTCCCCGGACGGGAGGGTCTAATTCACCCCTCCACTTT.

The chain combines TRBV5-5 with TRBJ2-7; 10 bases are a match to TRBD2. Germline loops: CDR1 SGHKS, CDR2 YYEKEE (reference sequence). This CDR3 has 15 amino acids. Trimming at V came to 0 bases and at J to 4 bases, leaving 4 bases not matched to a gene. CDR3 sequence (DNA): TGTGCCAGCAGCTTGGGGACTAGCGGAGGTTACGAGCAGTACTTC. Translation gives CASSLGTSGGYEQYF.

Ten or more counts support this clone. V and J are TRBV4-3 and TRBJ2-1, with TRBD2 matching over 7 bases. This CDR3 region has 18 residues. Looked up from germline, CDR1 is LGHNA and CDR2 is YSLEER. Trimming removed 2 bases from V and 0 bases from J; junction bases left unmatched: 10. Here the CDR3 reads CASSQLLPSGSSYNEQFF. CDR3 DNA sequence: TGCGCCAGCAGCCAACTCCTACCTAGCGGAAGCTCCTACAATGAGCAGTTCTTC.

This clone was detected only a few times. This sequence joins TRBV15 and TRBJ2-7; D is undetermined. Looked up from germline, CDR1 is LNHNV and CDR2 is YYDKDF (reference sequence). V was trimmed by 0 bases and J by 7 bases, leaving 16 bases between them. The CDR3 is 15 residues long. This chain's CDR3 is CATSRDQTTNREQYF. The DNA of the CDR3 is TGTGCCACCAGCAGAGATCAAACTACAAATAGAGAGCAGTACTTC.

This rearrangement joins TRBV19 to TRBJ1-2; D ambiguous. Germline V gene lookup returns CDR1 LNHDA and CDR2 SQIVND (reference sequence). The CDR3 covers 13 residues. V was cut by 0 bases and J by 5 bases, with 7 bases left in between. CDR3 in amino acids: CASSIDRGYGYTF. DNA for the CDR3: TGTGCCAGTAGTATAGATCGCGGATATGGCTACACCTTC.

V usage is TRBV30 and J usage is TRBJ1-2, with D possibly TRBD1 on 5 matching bases. The V and J ends lost 4 bases and 4 bases respectively, with 10 bases between them. The CDR3 sequence is 12 residues long. Germline loops: CDR1 GTSNPN, CDR2 SVGIG (reference sequence). CDR3 amino acids: CAWKETAYGYTF. CDR3 nucleotides: TGTGCCTGGAAAGAGACAGCCTATGGCTACACCTTC.

This chain joins TRBV5-8 and TRBJ2-7; no reliable D call. The length of the CDR3 is 13 residues. V was trimmed by 4 bases and J by 7 bases, leaving 15 bases between them. The germline CDR1 and CDR2 sequences are SGHTS and YDEGEE. CDR3 region: CASSIPNRWEQYF. Written as DNA, the CDR3 is TGTGCCAGCAGCATCCCTAATCGATGGGAGCAGTACTTC.

This clone was found once. CDR3: CASSQTSASTDTQYF. The CDR3 nucleotides are TGCGCCAGCAGCCAAACTAGCGCAAGCACAGATACGCAGTATTTT. The chain combines TRBV4-3 with TRBJ2-3; TRBD2 matches 7 bases. Trimming removed 2 bases from V and 0 bases from J; junction bases left unmatched: 2. This CDR3 is built from 15 residues. Germline V CDR1 and CDR2: LGHNA, YSLEER.